These 7 T cell receptor beta chains share one sample of origin, sequenced in a study of CD4 T cells in relation to SARS-CoV-2 and coronaviruses. The unexposed donors gave CD4+ T cells in about 2011-2019, prior to COVID-19. CD4+ T cells were isolated from the cells after around 10 days of culture. These receptors' antigens are unknown. Libraries were prepared by immunoSEQ multiplex PCR; TCRdb keeps only in-frame clonotypes and omits some of them. The repertoire consists of under 25,000 clones, with around 77% occurring once and the leading ten covering more than 15%. Sequenced material: CD4+ T cells from PBMCs, cultured in vitro. All receptors come from a human donor in good health.

The chain combines TRBV7-2 with TRBJ1-5; the D is unclear. Germline CDR1 SGHTA, CDR2 FQGNSA. The CDR3 spans 14 residues. V lost 1 base to trimming and J lost 7 bases, with 11 bases between them. The CDR3 DNA sequence: TGTGCCAGCAGCTTAGGCCCAGCGCAGCAGCCCCAGCATTTT. Its translation is CASSLGPAQQPQHF.

This clone was counted a few times. The genes are TRBV9 and TRBJ2-7; D unresolved. Germline lookup yields CDR1 SGDLS and CDR2 YYNGEE. CDR3 length: 13 residues. Deletions cut 4 bases from V and 2 bases from J, with 10 bases between. The CDR3 coding sequence is TGTGCCAGCAGCCCCCGCCTAGCCTACGAGCAGTACTTC. Protein: CASSPRLAYEQYF.

This chain links TRBV19 with TRBJ2-3; TRBD2 matches at 8 bases. The V segment lost 6 bases and the J segment 6 bases; nucleotides outside the gene matches: 8. Germline assignment: CDR1 LNHDA and CDR2 SQIVND (reference sequence). This CDR3 contains 14 residues. The CDR3 protein is CASSRSGSFDTQYF. CDR3 nucleotides: TGTGCCAGTAGCAGAAGCGGGAGTTTTGATACGCAGTATTTT.

This chain connects TRBV6-1 to TRBJ2-1, with 9 bases fitting TRBD2. Germline CDR1 is MNHNS and CDR2 is SASEGT. The CDR3 extends over 18 amino acids. With V trimmed by 1 base and J by 4 bases, 11 bases remained unmatched. The CDR3 sequence: CASSEGWLAGSLYNEQFF. DNA of the CDR3: TGTGCCAGCAGTGAAGGGTGGCTAGCGGGATCTTTATACAATGAGCAGTTCTTC.

The chain links TRBV2 to TRBJ2-3, with D perhaps matching TRBD1 (7 bases). The V gene's germline CDR1 is SNHLY and CDR2 FYNNEI. The CDR3 contains 14 residues. V was cut by 6 bases and J by 2 bases, with 12 bases left in between. Written as DNA, the CDR3 is TGTGCCAGCAGGGGGGGACAGATCACAGATACGCAGTATTTT. It is translated as CASRGGQITDTQYF.

The chain recombines TRBV9 with TRBJ1-1; the D is unclear. Germline V gives CDR1 SGDLS, CDR2 YYNGEE. The CDR3 contains 15 residues. Trimming took off 4 bases at V and 5 bases at J, with 18 bases between the two ends. The CDR3 coding sequence is TGTGCCAGCAGCCCTCCCAGGTGGGGTAGTACTGAAGCTTTCTTT. Its translation: CASSPPRWGSTEAFF. The entire variable domain, with the rest obtained from reference TRBV9 and TRBJ1-1, is as follows: DSGVTQTPKHLITATGQRVTLRCSPRSGDLSVYWYQQSLDQGLQFLIQYYNGEERAKGNILERFSAQQFPDLHSELNLSSLELGDSALYFCASSPPRWGSTEAFFGQGTRLTVV.

This chain connects TRBV6-5 to TRBJ2-1; TRBD1 aligns across 9 bases. The CDR3 is 16 amino acids. The J segment lost 3 bases and the V segment lost 3 bases, leaving 6 bases of the junction unmatched. Germline-derived CDR1 and CDR2 are MNHEY and SVGAGI. CDR3 sequence: CASSYTGTGIYNEQFF. In DNA, the CDR3 is TGTGCCAGCAGTTATACCGGGACAGGGATCTACAATGAGCAGTTCTTC.